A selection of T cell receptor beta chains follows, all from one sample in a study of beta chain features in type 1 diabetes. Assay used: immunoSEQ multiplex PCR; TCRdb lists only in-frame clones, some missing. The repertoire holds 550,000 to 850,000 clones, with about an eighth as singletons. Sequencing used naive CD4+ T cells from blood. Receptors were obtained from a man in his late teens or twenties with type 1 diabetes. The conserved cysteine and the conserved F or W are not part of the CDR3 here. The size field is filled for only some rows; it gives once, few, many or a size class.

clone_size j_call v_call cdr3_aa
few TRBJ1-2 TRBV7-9 ASSLRTGAHGYT
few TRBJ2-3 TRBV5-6 ASSLWGPDTQY
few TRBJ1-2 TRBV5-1 ASSLDRGNYGYT
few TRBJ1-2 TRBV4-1 ASRTYRGGLDYGYT
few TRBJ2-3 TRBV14 ASSPDSDTQY
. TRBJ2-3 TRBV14 ASSQDYGTAVTDTQY
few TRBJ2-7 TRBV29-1 SVGGQGGIYEQY
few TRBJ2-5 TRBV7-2 ASSLRDGETQY
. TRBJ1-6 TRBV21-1 ASINGCSYNSPLH
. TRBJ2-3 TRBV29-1 SVARQRGALDTQY
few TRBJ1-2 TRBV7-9 ASSPWDRLNYGYT
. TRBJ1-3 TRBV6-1 ASSEAMSGNTIY
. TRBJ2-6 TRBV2 ASSQGGTGVSGANVLT
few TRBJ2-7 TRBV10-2 ASTVAASYEQY
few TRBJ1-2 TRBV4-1 ASSQEGRPYGYT